Below are 20 T cell receptor beta chains sequenced from a single sample in a study of OX40 agonist ivuxolimab in advanced cancers. Measured with immunoSEQ multiplex PCR; TCRdb has only the in-frame clones, and not every one. The sample includes more than 45,000 clones, approximately 89% of them seen just once. Sequencing was performed on CD4+ or CD8+ T cells sorted from blood, taken in a trial of the OX40 agonist ivuxolimab. The receptor set was obtained from an adult with an advanced solid tumor such as melanoma, head and neck, liver or kidney cancer.

The V and J genes are TRBV5-1 and TRBJ2-6, with D possibly being TRBD1 (5 bases). V was clipped by 3 bases and J by 2 bases, with 9 bases between them. The CDR3 consists of 15 residues. CDR1 SGHRS and CDR2 YFSETQ come from the germline V gene. CDR3 amino acids: CASSSDRPGANVLTF. The CDR3 DNA is TGCGCCAGCAGCTCCGACAGACCTGGGGCCAACGTCCTGACTTTC.

This clone was recorded once. CDR3 amino acids: CASSQDQETQYF. CDR3 sequence (DNA): TGTGCCAGCAGTCAGGACCAAGAGACCCAGTACTTC. The V and J genes are TRBV2 and TRBJ2-5; D not resolved. Germline lookup yields CDR1 SNHLY and CDR2 FYNNEI. This CDR3 region has 12 residues. Deletions cut 5 bases from V and 0 bases from J, with 4 bases between.

J is TRBJ2-1 and V is TRBV29-1; TRBD2 might be the D (6 bases). This CDR3 has 13 amino acids. CDR1 and CDR2 (germline): SQVTM, ANQGSEA. The V and J ends lost 3 bases and 2 bases respectively, with 8 bases between them. CDR3 sequence reads: CSVDGRTYNEQFF. The CDR3 bases are TGCAGCGTTGACGGGAGAACCTACAATGAGCAGTTCTTC.

The chain joins TRBV10-3 to TRBJ1-3; D is perhaps TRBD1 (6 bases). This CDR3 is 14 amino acids long. The V end lost 5 bases, the J end lost 0 bases, and 8 bases lay between the germline ends. From germline, CDR1 is ENHRY and CDR2 SYGVKD. The CDR3 region has the DNA TGTGCCATCAGTCAGGGGCTCTCTGGAAACACCATATATTTT. It is translated as CAISQGLSGNTIYF.

V is TRBV10-3 and J is TRBJ2-4, with D hard to call. The CDR3 runs to 11 residues. V dropped 3 bases and J dropped 8 bases, with 5 bases sitting between them. Per the germline V gene, CDR1 is ENHRY and CDR2 is SYGVKD. DNA of the CDR3: TGTGCCATCAGTGATCAGGACATTCAGTACTTC. As protein: CAISDQDIQYF.

This clone turned up a few times. This chain links TRBV27 with TRBJ1-1, with unresolved D. The V end was cut by 6 bases, the J end by 4 bases, with 12 bases between. Germline CDR1 and CDR2: MNHEY and SMNVEV (reference sequence). CDR3 size: 13 residues. CDR3 in amino acids: CASSLVWTTEAFF. CDR3 DNA sequence: TGTGCCAGCAGCCTCGTGTGGACCACTGAAGCTTTCTTT.

The chain joins TRBV19 to TRBJ2-4; D not resolved. CDR3 size: 13 residues. With 1 base removed from V and 15 bases from J, the gap between germline ends came to 16 bases. From germline, CDR1 is LNHDA and CDR2 SQIVND (reference sequence). This CDR3 is CASSIANSRIPYF. The DNA for the CDR3 is TGTGCCAGTAGTATAGCTAACAGCCGAATCCCGTACTTC. The full variable domain, in which reference TRBV19 and TRBJ2-4 provide the parts outside the CDR3, is DGGITQSPKYLFRKEGQNVTLSCEQNLNHDAMYWYRQDPGQGLRLIYYSQIVNDFQKGDIAEGYSVSREKKESFPLTVTSAQKNPTAFYLCASSIANSRIPYFGAGTRLSVL.

The chain combines TRBV14 with TRBJ2-7; D is perhaps TRBD1 (6 bases). Germline CDR1 is SGHDN and CDR2 is FVKESK. The CDR3 consists of 15 residues. Between the trimmed V and J ends, which lost 1 base and 3 bases, there was a span of 13 bases. Written as DNA, the CDR3 is TGTGCCAGCAGCCAAGGATTAGGACAGTACTACGAGCAGTACTTC. Translation: CASSQGLGQYYEQYF.

This clone is a singleton in its sample. The V and J genes are TRBV18 and TRBJ2-1; D unclear. Between the trimmed V and J ends, which lost 0 bases and 0 bases, there was a span of 6 bases. Per the germline V gene, CDR1 is KGHSH and CDR2 is LQKENI. The CDR3 is made up of 15 amino acids. Here the CDR3 reads CASSPPSTSYNEQFF. The CDR3 DNA is TGTGCCAGCTCACCACCATCGACCTCCTACAATGAGCAGTTCTTC.

In its sample, this clone was seen a few times. The rearrangement links TRBV15 to TRBJ2-7; 10 bases agree with TRBD1. CDR1 is LNHNV, CDR2 YYDKDF, per germline (reference sequence). J lost 9 bases, V lost 3 bases, and 8 bases had no gene match. The CDR3 runs to 14 residues. The CDR3 here is CATSRAGTGVVQYF. CDR3 nucleotide sequence: TGTGCCACCAGCAGGGCGGGGACAGGGGTTGTGCAGTACTTC. Using reference TRBV15 and TRBJ2-7 for the parts outside the CDR3, the full variable domain is DAMVIQNPRYQVTQFGKPVTLSCSQTLNHNVMYWYQQKSSQAPKLLFHYYDKDFNNEADTPDNFQSRRPNTSFCFLDIRSPGLGDTAMYLCATSRAGTGVVQYFGPGTRLTVT.

The chain is built from TRBV29-1 and TRBJ1-2, with a weak D call TRBD1 (5 bases). The V gene's germline CDR1 is SQVTM and CDR2 ANQGSEA. The CDR3 has 13 amino acids. The V end was cut by 3 bases, the J end by 2 bases, with 10 bases between. CDR3 nucleotides: TGCAGCGTTGAGGTAGGGACGAACTATGGCTACACCTTC. This encodes CSVEVGTNYGYTF.

V usage is TRBV28 and J usage is TRBJ1-1; D is unclear. Trimming pared 7 bases from V and 1 base from J, leaving 4 bases between. From germline, CDR1 is MDHEN and CDR2 SYDVKM. The CDR3 has 11 residues. CDR3 protein: CASIQNTEAFF. CDR3 coding DNA: TGTGCCAGCATACAGAACACTGAAGCTTTCTTT.

V is TRBV6-1 and J is TRBJ1-1; no firm D call. The length of the CDR3 is 13 residues. The V gene's germline CDR1 is MNHNS and CDR2 SASEGT. The V end was cut by 3 bases, the J end by 0 bases, with 5 bases between. CDR3 protein: CASSERLNTEAFF. For the CDR3, the DNA is TGTGCCAGCAGTGAGAGGCTGAACACTGAAGCTTTCTTT.

The DNA for the CDR3 is TGTGCCAGCAGCCCTTGGACAGGGGAGCTAACTGAAGCTTTCTTT. It yields the protein CASSPWTGELTEAFF. This chain uses TRBV5-6 with TRBJ1-1; 9 bases fit TRBD1. V was pared by 4 bases and J by 5 bases, with 9 bases of the junction left unmatched. The CDR3 sequence is 15 residues long. Per the germline V gene, CDR1 is SGHDT and CDR2 is YYEEEE.

A single count supports this clone. The chain combines TRBV7-3 with TRBJ2-1; 9 nucleotides match TRBD1. This CDR3 comprises 15 residues. J lost 6 bases, V lost 4 bases, and 7 bases had no gene match. The germline CDR1 and CDR2 sequences are SGHTA and FQGTGA. The CDR3 bases are TGTGCCAGCAGCTCAGCCGGGACAGGGTTCAATGAGCAGTTCTTC. Translated, it gives CASSSAGTGFNEQFF.

The rearrangement uses TRBV19 and TRBJ2-5, with no clear D. Germline V lookup: CDR1 LNHDA, CDR2 SQIVND (reference sequence). Trimming cost V 2 bases and J 0 bases, with 4 bases left between them. There are 13 residues in the CDR3. The CDR3 sequence: CASSIQYQETQYF. Here the CDR3 DNA reads TGTGCCAGTAGTATACAGTACCAAGAGACCCAGTACTTC.

The genes are TRBV28 and TRBJ1-2; 9 nucleotides align to TRBD1. CDR1 and CDR2 from the germline V gene are MDHEN and SYDVKM. The CDR3 length is 15 residues. Trimming cost V 5 bases and J 4 bases; bases outside gene matches: 8. The CDR3 region is CASSQRQGVGYGYTF. The DNA of the CDR3 is TGTGCCAGCAGTCAGAGACAGGGGGTTGGCTATGGCTACACCTTC.

The chain joins TRBV14 to TRBJ2-5, with TRBD2 matching over 10 bases. The DNA end is more similar to TRBJ2-7, so the J call may be wrong. Per germline, CDR1 SGHDN and CDR2 FVKESK. This CDR3 comprises 15 residues. The CDR3 DNA follows: TGTGCCAGCAGCCCAATAGCGGGAGGCTCCTACGAGCAGTACTTC. Translated: CASSPIAGGSYEQYF.

This sequence joins TRBV7-8 and TRBJ1-4; no definite D call. The CDR3 contains 16 residues. The V end was cut by 5 bases, the J end by 0 bases, with 13 bases between. CDR1 and CDR2 from the germline V gene are SGHVS and FQNEAQ. The CDR3 region has the DNA TGTGCCAGCAGCCCGACACGATTCACAACTAATGAAAAACTGTTTTTT. Residues: CASSPTRFTTNEKLFF.

The chain uses TRBV28 and TRBJ2-1; possible D gene TRBD2, 6 bases. Trimming left V 10 bases short and J 0 bases short, with 13 bases between. The CDR3 contains 14 residues. CDR1 MDHEN and CDR2 SYDVKM come from the germline V gene. The CDR3 nucleotides are TGTGCCATTACCGCGACTAGCTCCTACAATGAGCAGTTCTTC. It is translated as CAITATSSYNEQFF.